Sequencing of this TCR beta chain was carried out in a study of control samples from healthy donors and cancer patients. This CDR3 spans 13 amino acids. V shed 2 bases and J 12 bases; nucleotides not matched to a gene: 11. Germline V lookup: CDR1 GTSNPN, CDR2 SVGIG (reference sequence). Here immunoSEQ multiplex PCR was the method, and the copy in TCRdb shows in-frame clones only, minus some. The sample lists about 110,000 clones, about 80% occurring once. This receptor was taken from a man between 18 and 29 years old in good health. The sequenced material came from blood. The gene calls are TRBV30 and TRBJ1-1; the match to TRBD1 covers 8 bases. For the CDR3, the DNA is TGTGCCTGGAGTACGGAAATCGACAGGGGAACTTTCTTT. Amino acid sequence: CAWSTEIDRGTFF.